The clone carrying this TCR beta chain was detected once. The antigen is unknown. Separate from the roughly 700-subject first cohort was the 120-subject validation cohort, to which the donors belonged. This specimen belongs to a study of cytomegalovirus exposure and HLA in healthy donors. Findings of the study overall: The authors enumerated roughly 160 TCR beta chains as linked to cytomegalovirus.

Trimming removed 6 bases at V and 6 bases at J, with 21 bases between. Germline V gene lookup returns CDR1 MNHEY and CDR2 SVGAGI. The CDR3 consists of 15 residues. Profiling relied on immunoSEQ multiplex PCR, and the TCRdb table lists in-frame clones only, not all of them. The sample yields approximately 58,000 clones, just under 95% seen once. The sequencing sample was made of PBMCs. The receptor was isolated from a man in his late teens or twenties in good health and CMV-seronegative. The rearrangement joins TRBV6-5 to TRBJ2-7, with a possible D match to TRBD2 (6 bases). Here the CDR3 reads CASSRAGTSSGEQYF. The CDR3, as DNA: TGTGCCAGCAGCCGAGCAGGGACTTCTTCGGGCGAGCAGTACTTC.